This T cell receptor (beta chain) was sequenced during a study of cytomegalovirus exposure and HLA in healthy donors. Whole-study findings and limits: The listing of 150 to 200 TCR beta chains classed them as cytomegalovirus-associated. For most TCR sequences rarity was the rule, although some public TCRs occurred in many donors. On later analysis, the bulk of CMV-associated TCR beta chains appeared to be HLA-restricted.

The CDR3 spans 15 residues. Germline lookup yields CDR1 MNHNS and CDR2 SASEGT. Trimming at V came to 11 bases and at J to 1 base, leaving 8 bases not matched to a gene. Concerning this clone itself: The antigen remains unidentified.

PCR used 60 Vbeta primers and 13 Jbeta primers. TCRdb keeps only in-frame clones here, not all; method: immunoSEQ multiplex PCR. The sample comprises over 45,000 clones, around 78% of which are singletons, and roughly 1.5% rests with the top ten. The sequence was collected from a female donor in good health and CMV-seronegative. V usage is TRBV6-1 and J usage is TRBJ2-5, with TRBD2 matching 12 bases. Sequenced: PBMCs. For the CDR3, the DNA is TGTGCCTCGGGGCTAGCGGGGGGGAGCCAAGAGACCCAGTACTTC. Amino acid sequence: CASGLAGGSQETQYF.